A single sample is the source of the 3 T cell receptor beta chains below, sequenced in a study of T cell changes during pregnancy in multiple sclerosis. Libraries were prepared by immunoSEQ multiplex PCR; TCRdb keeps only in-frame clonotypes and omits some of them. This sample has more than 35,000 clones; about 94% occur once, and the top ten carry 0.39%. The specimen was CD4+ T cells from peripheral blood mononuclear cells, collected in the second trimester of pregnancy. These receptors were collected from a female donor with multiple sclerosis, enrolled in a pregnancy study.

The V call is TRBV7-9, the J call TRBJ2-3; D possibly corresponds to TRBD2 (6 bases). Between the trimmed V and J ends, which lost 0 bases and 4 bases, there was a span of 17 bases. The CDR3 totals 17 residues. The germline CDR1 and CDR2 sequences are SEHNR and FQNEAQ (reference sequence). The chain's CDR3 is CASSLAAGPYPADTQYF. In nucleotides, the CDR3 is TGTGCCAGCAGCTTAGCTGCGGGACCCTACCCGGCAGATACGCAGTATTTT. The variable domain in full, with the rest retrieved from reference TRBV7-9 and TRBJ2-3, is DTGVSQNPRHKITKRGQNVTFRCDPISEHNRLYWYRQTLGQGPEFLTYFQNEAQLEKSRLLSDRFSAERPKGSFSTLEIQRTEQGDSAMYLCASSLAAGPYPADTQYFGPGTRLTVL.

This chain joins TRBV27 and TRBJ1-1; no definite D call. V lost 2 bases and J 4 bases, leaving 5 bases between the germline ends. The CDR3 sequence is 12 residues long. CDR1 and CDR2 from the germline V gene are MNHEY and SMNVEV (reference sequence). Here the CDR3 reads CASSLRGTEAFF. DNA of the CDR3: TGTGCCAGCAGTTTACGGGGCACTGAAGCTTTCTTT.

J is TRBJ1-2 and V is TRBV4-3; D is possibly TRBD1 (5 bases). Germline V CDR1 and CDR2: LGHNA, YSLEER. This CDR3 comprises 14 residues. The germline V and J ends were trimmed by 4 bases and 4 bases, with 13 bases remaining between them. CDR3 sequence: CASSLGGGSYGYTF. CDR3 bases: TGCGCCAGCAGCCTCGGGGGGGGGAGCTATGGCTACACCTTC.